This T cell receptor (beta chain) was identified during a study of T cells in Graves' hyperthyroidism and ophthalmopathy. Study background: Peripheral blood was acquired at first diagnosis, ahead of any therapy whatsoever. Study-level points and caveats: Using 13 V-J features, a model discriminated ophthalmopathy from stable hyperthyroidism.

Authors of the study amplified TCR beta CDR3 regions from RNA transcripts. Primed by the HTBI set, a first-round RT-PCR was run on the TCR CDR3. TCRdb called the multiplex PCR reads again in MiXCR, with one record for every CDR3 protein. This repertoire shows 700,000 to 850,000 distinct CDR3 sequences, just over 35% found once; its top ten account for approximately 31%. As regards this clonotype: Its antigen remains unidentified. This may come from a read error, since a much larger clone is one base off.

Germline CDR1 SGDLS, CDR2 YYNGEE. The CDR3 is 13 amino acids. Trimming stripped 0 bases from V and 4 bases from J, with 8 bases between. Patients were excluded for uncontrolled infection, other autoimmune disease, pregnancy or lactation. The sample was blood. This sequence joins TRBV9 and TRBJ2-7; no definite D call. This receptor was taken from a middle-aged woman with Graves' hyperthyroidism. CDR3 protein: CASSVVMGYEQYF. The CDR3 DNA reads as TGTGCCAGCAGCGTAGTCATGGGGTACGAGCAGTACTTC.